Shown below are 29 T cell receptor beta chains from a single sample sequenced in a study of identical twins. Each CDR3 protein is one row after TCRdb ran MiXCR on the 5' RACE reads. In the table there are 450,000 or so distinct CDR3 sequences, around an eighth of which are singletons. The sample also formed part of further work on yellow fever vaccine responses in identical twins.

The sample was CD4+ T cells sorted from blood. The receptors come from a woman aged 18-35 years in good health.

This clonotype has a count of ten or more. V and J are TRBV20-1 and TRBJ2-5, with D perhaps matching TRBD2 (5 bases). Germline CDR1 reads DFQATT; CDR2 reads SNEGSKA (reference sequence). The CDR3 covers 13 residues. Between the trimmed V and J ends, which lost 3 bases and 4 bases, there was a span of 12 bases. Here the CDR3 DNA reads TGCAGTGCTAGCCCCCCGGGGTTAGAGACCCAGTACTTC. Encoded protein: CSASPPGLETQYF.

In its sample, this clonotype was seen a few times. This chain connects TRBV14 to TRBJ2-7; D remains unclear. Deletions cut 1 base from V and 6 bases from J, with 10 bases between. Germline lookup yields CDR1 SGHDN and CDR2 FVKESK. The CDR3 spans 13 residues. CDR3 coding DNA: TGTGCCAGCAGCCAAGTTCAGGTGGGCGAGCAGTACTTC. Translation gives CASSQVQVGEQYF.

This chain links TRBV12-3 or TRBV12-4 with TRBJ2-3, with 12 bases identical to TRBD2. With 7 bases clipped from V and 5 bases from J, the junction kept 7 bases outside the gene matches. The CDR3 is 15 residues long. The CDR3 loop is CASITSGGRVDTQYF. CDR3 nucleotide sequence: TGTGCCAGCATTACTAGCGGGGGGCGAGTAGATACGCAGTATTTT.

This clonotype was counted between two and nine times. The V call is TRBV5-6, the J call TRBJ2-7; no definite D call. CDR1 and CDR2 from the germline V gene are SGHDT and YYEEEE. The ends were cut back, 1 base at V and 3 bases at J, with 8 bases in the middle. This CDR3 spans 13 amino acids. The CDR3 coding sequence is TGTGCCAGCAGCTTGAAAAGGCTCTACGAGCAGTACTTC. It yields the protein CASSLKRLYEQYF.

The table lists this clonotype with a few counts. Relative to the germline gene, one junction end is altered; a read error may explain this. The chain recombines TRBV7-2 with TRBJ2-7; D gene unclear. The germline V gene has CDR1 SGHTA and CDR2 FQGNSA. The CDR3 consists of 14 residues. Here the CDR3 reads CASSPSWTVTMPPF. DNA for the CDR3: TGTGCCAGCAGCCCGAGTTGGACGGTCACCATGCCCCCATTC.

The chain employs TRBV7-8 and TRBJ2-1, with D maybe TRBD1 (6 bases). CDR1 is SGHVS, CDR2 FQNEAQ, per germline. CDR3 size: 13 residues. Trimming shortened V by 5 bases and J by 6 bases, and 11 bases separated the two germline ends. The CDR3 bases are TGTGCCAGCAGCGTAGGACAGATCAATGAGCAGTTCTTC. Amino acid sequence: CASSVGQINEQFF.

The rearrangement joins TRBV5-1 to TRBJ2-3; TRBD1 matches 10 bases. CDR1 SGHRS and CDR2 YFSETQ come from the germline V gene. The CDR3 extends over 16 amino acids. Germline trimming cut 2 bases from V and 3 bases from J; bases unmatched to any gene: 6. CDR3 DNA sequence: TGCGCCAGCAGCTTTGACGGGACAGGGGAGACAGATACGCAGTATTTT. Amino acids: CASSFDGTGETDTQYF.

This clonotype was found a few times. V and J are TRBV5-1 and TRBJ2-2; D is unclear. With 1 base removed from V and 2 bases from J, the gap between germline ends came to 12 bases. In germline, CDR1 is SGHRS, CDR2 YFSETQ. CDR3 length: 16 residues. CDR3 sequence reads: CASSLREPSNTGELFF. The CDR3 DNA sequence: TGCGCCAGCAGCTTGAGAGAACCCTCCAACACCGGGGAGCTGTTTTTT.

The chain carries TRBV20-1 and TRBJ2-7; D unclear. This CDR3 spans 14 amino acids. In germline, CDR1 is DFQATT, CDR2 SNEGSKA (reference sequence). V was trimmed by 6 bases and J by 0 bases, leaving 15 bases between them. CDR3 protein: CSANPRASSYEQYF. The CDR3 DNA is TGCAGTGCCAACCCCCGGGCCAGCTCCTACGAGCAGTACTTC.

The V call is TRBV20-1, the J call TRBJ1-5, with D unresolved. Germline V CDR1 and CDR2: DFQATT, SNEGSKA (reference sequence). The CDR3 spans 13 residues. The germline V and J ends were trimmed by 6 bases and 4 bases, with 13 bases remaining between them. The CDR3 spells CSATKGTNQPQHF. The DNA of the CDR3 is TGCAGTGCCACGAAGGGAACAAATCAGCCCCAGCATTTT.

This clonotype has a handful of counts. Here the CDR3 reads CASSQPGTGSEQYF. The CDR3 nucleotides are TGTGCCAGCAGCCAACCCGGGACAGGGAGCGAGCAGTACTTC. The chain joins TRBV3-1 to TRBJ2-7, with 9 bases identical to TRBD1. V gave up 2 bases and J gave up 6 bases; unmatched junction bases: 5. The CDR3 spans 14 residues. Germline V CDR1 and CDR2: LGHDT, YNNKEL (reference sequence).

This clonotype was detected a few times. This sequence joins TRBV20-1 and TRBJ2-7; D gene ambiguous. Looked up from germline, CDR1 is DFQATT and CDR2 is SNEGSKA (reference sequence). The length of the CDR3 is 12 residues. Between the trimmed V and J ends, which lost 1 base and 5 bases, there was a span of 9 bases. CDR3 nucleotides: TGCAGTGCTAGAGGTCAGGTCGACGAGCAGTACTTC. This codes for CSARGQVDEQYF.

The chain combines TRBV5-5 with TRBJ2-3, with TRBD2 identical over 15 bases. The CDR3 runs to 17 residues. CDR1 SGHKS and CDR2 YYEKEE come from the germline V gene (reference sequence). V shed 4 bases, J shed 3 bases, and the junction held 6 bases outside the gene matches. This CDR3 is CASSLGTSGRRTDTQYF. The CDR3 DNA is TGTGCCAGCAGCCTAGGGACTAGCGGGAGGAGGACAGATACGCAGTATTTT.

The chain has TRBV24-1 and TRBJ2-1; 8 bases agree with TRBD2. J was trimmed by 0 bases and V by 9 bases; bases with no gene match: 12. CDR1 KGHDR and CDR2 SFDVKD come from the germline V gene. This CDR3 region has 17 residues. The CDR3 sequence is CATAGGRGLSSYNEQFF. The CDR3 DNA follows: TGTGCCACCGCGGGGGGACGGGGGTTAAGCTCCTACAATGAGCAGTTCTTC.

This clonotype came up many times. The chain employs TRBV12-3 or TRBV12-4 and TRBJ1-2, with 9 bases aligning to TRBD1. The V segment lost 8 bases and the J segment 2 bases; nucleotides outside the gene matches: 12. The CDR3 has 16 residues. The CDR3 bases are TGTGCCAGCCGTCGGGGACAGGGCGGAAGGAACTATGGCTACACCTTC. Amino acids: CASRRGQGGRNYGYTF.

This clonotype was found many times. CDR3 DNA sequence: TGTGCCAGCAGCCCCAAATCGACGCTGTTCATGAACACTGAAGCTTTCTTT. Protein sequence: CASSPKSTLFMNTEAFF. V usage is TRBV11-2 and J usage is TRBJ1-1; D gene uncertain. Trimming left V 5 bases short and J 0 bases short, with 19 bases between. CDR3 size: 17 residues. CDR1 and CDR2 from the germline V gene are SGHAT and FQNNGV.

The chain combines TRBV15 with TRBJ2-5, with D uncertain. V was clipped by 6 bases and J by 4 bases, with 12 bases between them. The CDR3 is 13 residues long. Per germline, CDR1 LNHNV and CDR2 YYDKDF (reference sequence). CDR3 amino acids: CATRNSAGETQYF. Here the CDR3 DNA reads TGTGCCACCAGGAACTCTGCCGGAGAGACCCAGTACTTC.

V is TRBV10-3 and J is TRBJ1-1; 7 nucleotides align to TRBD1. From germline, CDR1 is ENHRY and CDR2 SYGVKD. V trimming: 8 bases; J trimming: 0 bases; junction bases outside the gene matches: 3. The CDR3 has 13 amino acids. CDR3: CAIEGQMNTEAFF. CDR3 nucleotides: TGTGCCATCGAGGGACAGATGAACACTGAAGCTTTCTTT.

This clonotype was seen repeatedly, ten times or more. The CDR3 sequence: CSVKLASDTQYF. The CDR3, as DNA: TGCAGCGTAAAACTAGCGAGTGATACGCAGTATTTT. The chain carries TRBV29-1 and TRBJ2-3; 7 bases align to TRBD2. CDR1 SQVTM and CDR2 ANQGSEA come from the germline V gene. This CDR3 is built from 12 residues. Losses at the gene ends were 6 bases for V and 6 bases for J; bases not matched to a gene: 6.

In this sample, this clonotype turned up many times. The chain combines TRBV12-3 or TRBV12-4 with TRBJ2-7; 10 nucleotides align to TRBD1. Trimming cost V 1 base and J 4 bases; bases outside gene matches: 1. The length of the CDR3 is 14 residues. The CDR3 is CASSLVDRGYEQYF. In DNA form, the CDR3 reads TGTGCCAGCAGTTTAGTGGACAGGGGGTACGAGCAGTACTTC.

The chain recombines TRBV6-1 with TRBJ2-6; 8 nucleotides agree with TRBD1. The CDR3 contains 17 residues. The germline gives CDR1 MNHNS, CDR2 SASEGT. V gave up 5 bases and J gave up 2 bases; unmatched junction bases: 8. The CDR3, as DNA: TGTGCCAGCAGTCCAGGGACAGGTCTAGCTGGGGCCAACGTCCTGACTTTC. Translated, it gives CASSPGTGLAGANVLTF.

The chain links TRBV7-2 to TRBJ2-6, with D perhaps being TRBD1 or TRBD2 (6 bases each). The CDR3 length is 16 residues. Germline loops: CDR1 SGHTA, CDR2 FQGNSA. With 3 bases removed from V and 2 bases from J, the gap between germline ends came to 11 bases. The CDR3: CASSFFGGAGANVLTF. In DNA, the CDR3 is TGTGCCAGCAGCTTTTTCGGGGGCGCTGGGGCCAACGTCCTGACTTTC.

This rearrangement joins TRBV25-1 to TRBJ2-5, with TRBD2 as a possible D gene (5 bases). Germline CDR1 reads MGHDK; CDR2 reads SYGVNS. The length of the CDR3 is 17 residues. The V end lost 3 bases, the J end lost 1 base, and 18 bases lay between the germline ends. DNA for the CDR3: TGTGCCAGCAGTGAGTGGGAGATAGGGAACCCCCAAGAGACCCAGTACTTC. Protein: CASSEWEIGNPQETQYF.

This clonotype was detected only a few times. CDR3 in amino acids: CASSLEAGLPFNEQFF. In DNA form, the CDR3 reads TGTGCCAGCAGTTTAGAGGCGGGACTACCATTCAATGAGCAGTTCTTC. The chain uses TRBV12-3 or TRBV12-4 and TRBJ2-1, with TRBD2 matching over 7 bases. With 1 base clipped from V and 6 bases from J, the junction kept 9 bases outside the gene matches. The CDR3 runs to 16 residues.

The CDR3 nucleotides read TGTGCCAGCAGTCCTATGAAGGGGAGCACCGGGGAGCTGTTTTTT. As protein: CASSPMKGSTGELFF. The rearrangement links TRBV7-2 to TRBJ2-2; D possibly matches TRBD1 or TRBD2 (5 bases each). The germline CDR1 and CDR2 sequences are SGHTA and FQGNSA. This CDR3 has 15 residues. V lost 6 bases to trimming and J lost 4 bases, with 15 bases between them. The full variable domain, in which reference TRBV7-2 and TRBJ2-2 provide the parts outside the CDR3, is GAGVSQSPSNKVTEKGKDVELRCDPISGHTALYWYRQSLGQGLEFLIYFQGNSAPDKSGLPSDRFSAERTGGSVSTLTIQRTQQEDSAVYLCASSPMKGSTGELFFGEGSRLTVL.

This clonotype was detected a few times. The chain combines TRBV4-3 with TRBJ2-2, with D possibly matching TRBD1 (6 bases). The V gene's germline CDR1 is LGHNA and CDR2 YSLEER. There are 15 residues in the CDR3. V shed 0 bases and J shed 5 bases, with 10 bases lying between them. CDR3 DNA sequence: TGCGCCAGCAGCCAAGACAGGGGATGGACCGGGGAGCTGTTTTTT. As protein: CASSQDRGWTGELFF.

In this sample, this clonotype turned up a few times. The chain combines TRBV20-1 with TRBJ2-3, with 11 bases matching TRBD2. The CDR3 extends over 19 amino acids. After removal of 3 bases from V and 6 bases from J, the junction contained 20 bases not matched to a gene. CDR1 is DFQATT and CDR2 is SNEGSKA in the germline V gene (reference sequence). CDR3 loop: CSASPAASGGRMSWDTQYF. The CDR3 DNA sequence: TGCAGTGCTAGCCCCGCGGCTAGCGGGGGGAGAATGTCATGGGATACGCAGTATTTT.

V usage is TRBV20-1 and J usage is TRBJ2-7; 7 nucleotides agree with TRBD1. Losses at the gene ends were 3 bases for V and 0 bases for J; bases not matched to a gene: 5. Germline CDR1 reads DFQATT; CDR2 reads SNEGSKA (reference sequence). The CDR3 is 14 residues long. CDR3 nucleotides: TGCAGTGCTAGGATCGACAGGGTCTCCTACGAGCAGTACTTC. Translation gives CSARIDRVSYEQYF.

This clonotype has more than one count but fewer than ten. The genes are TRBV6-1 and TRBJ1-2, with D perhaps TRBD1 (5 bases). The CDR3 has 15 amino acids. Between the trimmed V and J ends, which lost 7 bases and 8 bases, there was a span of 23 bases. Germline lookup yields CDR1 MNHNS and CDR2 SASEGT. The DNA for the CDR3 is TGTGCCAGCACTGATCCGGCACCAGGGCGGTCCGGCTACACCTTC. Translation: CASTDPAPGRSGYTF.